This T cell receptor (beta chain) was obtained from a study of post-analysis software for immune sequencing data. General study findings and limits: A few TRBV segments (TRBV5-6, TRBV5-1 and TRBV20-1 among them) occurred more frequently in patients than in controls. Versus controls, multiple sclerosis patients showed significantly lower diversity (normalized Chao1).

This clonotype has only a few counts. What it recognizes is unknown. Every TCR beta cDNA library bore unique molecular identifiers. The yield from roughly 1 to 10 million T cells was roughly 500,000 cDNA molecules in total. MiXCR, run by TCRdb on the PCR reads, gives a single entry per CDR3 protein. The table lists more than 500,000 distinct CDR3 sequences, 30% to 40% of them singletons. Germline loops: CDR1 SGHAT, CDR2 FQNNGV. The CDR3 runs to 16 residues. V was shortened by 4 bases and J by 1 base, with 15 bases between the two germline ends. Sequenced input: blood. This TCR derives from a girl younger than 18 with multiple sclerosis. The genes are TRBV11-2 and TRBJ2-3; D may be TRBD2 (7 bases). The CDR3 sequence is CASSSIRGGRTDTQYF. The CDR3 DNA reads TGTGCCAGCAGCTCCATAAGGGGGGGGCGCACAGATACGCAGTATTTT. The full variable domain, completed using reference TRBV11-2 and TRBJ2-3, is EAGVAQSPRYKIIEKRQSVAFWCNPISGHATLYWYQQILGQGPKLLIQFQNNGVVDDSQLPKDRFSAERLKGVDSTLKIQPAKLEDSAVYLCASSSIRGGRTDTQYFGPGTRLTVL.